This T cell receptor (beta chain) was observed in a study of control samples from healthy donors and cancer patients. The assay was immunoSEQ multiplex PCR, and TCRdb's table has in-frame clones only and misses some. The sample consists of about 120,000 clones, approximately 89% of them appearing once. Details on this clone: This may arise from a read error, as a much more abundant clone is one base away. Other nucleotide sequences from this sample produce the same CDR3.

The CDR3 has 15 amino acids. The V gene's germline CDR1 is MGHRA and CDR2 YSYEKL. The V gene end was trimmed by 3 bases and the J gene end by 2 bases; junction bases not matched to a gene: 6. This receptor was taken from a man aged 35-49 years in good health. The gene calls are TRBV4-1 and TRBJ2-7, with TRBD1 matching 8 bases. The specimen was blood. This CDR3 is CASSQPGQATYEQYF. The CDR3 bases are TGCGCCAGCAGCCAGCCGGGACAGGCCACCTACGAGCAGTACTTC.